The 30 T cell receptor beta chains below come from one sample, sequenced in a study of CD8 T cells in ankylosing spondylitis. From the 5' RACE reads, TCRdb called clonotypes with MiXCR, one entry per CDR3 protein. The sample includes approximately 150,000 distinct CDR3 sequences, under 35% of them seen just once. The specimen was synovial fluid, either unsorted or a sorted T cell fraction (not recorded which). The receptors stem from a male donor with ankylosing spondylitis.

This clonotype was detected many times. The chain uses TRBV7-9 and TRBJ2-1; 7 bases match TRBD2. V lost 7 bases to trimming and J lost 4 bases; unmatched junction nucleotides: 7. This CDR3 is built from 14 residues. The germline V gene has CDR1 SEHNR and CDR2 FQNEAQ (reference sequence). The CDR3: CASIMRGGYNEQFF. The CDR3 DNA follows: TGTGCCAGCATTATGCGGGGAGGGTACAATGAGCAGTTCTTC.

This clonotype was seen once. The CDR3 DNA sequence: TGTGCCAGCAGTGAAGGACAGGGGATAACCCCTGAAGCTTTCTTT. Translation: CASSEGQGITPEAFF. The chain couples TRBV2 to TRBJ1-1, with 8 positions matching TRBD1. After removal of 1 base from V and 6 bases from J, the junction contained 7 bases not matched to a gene. The CDR3 runs to 15 residues. Germline V gene sequence: CDR1 SNHLY, CDR2 FYNNEI.

J is TRBJ2-1 and V is TRBV10-3, with TRBD2 identical over 12 bases. CDR1 ENHRY and CDR2 SYGVKD come from the germline V gene. The CDR3 is made up of 15 amino acids. The V gene end was trimmed by 8 bases and the J gene end by 4 bases; junction bases not matched to a gene: 6. DNA of the CDR3: TGTGCCATCGGGGGGACTAGCGGGCTTTACAATGAGCAGTTCTTC. Translating gives CAIGGTSGLYNEQFF.

The chain combines TRBV29-1 with TRBJ2-1; TRBD2 agrees at 7 bases. The CDR3 runs to 16 residues. CDR1 is SQVTM and CDR2 is ANQGSEA in the germline V gene. V lost 6 bases to trimming and J lost 7 bases; unmatched junction nucleotides: 18. The CDR3 nucleotides read TGCAGCGTACTGACCCTCGTTTGGGGGAGGGATAATGAGCAGTTCTTC. This translates into CSVLTLVWGRDNEQFF.

A single count supports this clonotype. The CDR3 DNA reads TGCGCCAGCAGCTCGTCAAGGCCGGGACTAGCGGGTTACAATGAGCAGTTCTTC. Residues: CASSSSRPGLAGYNEQFF. This chain connects TRBV5-1 to TRBJ2-1; 12 bases map to TRBD2. CDR1 and CDR2 (germline): SGHRS, YFSETQ. V was clipped by 3 bases and J by 4 bases; unmatched bases: 11. This CDR3 comprises 18 residues.

This clonotype has ten or more counts. The gene calls are TRBV7-7 and TRBJ2-5, with TRBD2 matching over 12 bases. J was trimmed by 4 bases and V by 6 bases; bases with no gene match: 9. The CDR3 covers 16 residues. Germline lookup yields CDR1 SSHAT and CDR2 FNYEAQ (reference sequence). CDR3 nucleotide sequence: TGTGCCAGCAGTTCGTCGGCGACTAGCGGGAGAGAGACCCAGTACTTC. It specifies CASSSSATSGRETQYF.

The chain joins TRBV7-9 to TRBJ2-1, with TRBD2 matching over 8 bases. Germline CDR1 reads SEHNR; CDR2 reads FQNEAQ (reference sequence). The CDR3 contains 16 residues. The ends lost 4 bases at V and 0 bases at J; junction bases unmatched: 5. CDR3 amino acids: CASSSQSGSSYNEQFF. For the CDR3, the DNA is TGTGCCAGCAGCTCTCAAAGCGGGAGCTCCTACAATGAGCAGTTCTTC.

The chain links TRBV7-2 to TRBJ2-3; no reliable D call. V dropped 3 bases and J dropped 0 bases, with 10 bases sitting between them. This CDR3 is built from 15 residues. Germline CDR1 reads SGHTA; CDR2 reads FQGNSA. The CDR3 sequence is CASSFRSMSTDTQYF. The CDR3 DNA sequence: TGTGCCAGCAGCTTCCGGTCTATGAGCACAGATACGCAGTATTTT.

The sample holds many counts of this clonotype. The chain carries TRBV3-1 and TRBJ1-1, with D possibly matching TRBD1 (6 bases). V lost 3 bases and J 3 bases, leaving 8 bases between the germline ends. The CDR3 covers 13 residues. The germline gives CDR1 LGHDT, CDR2 YNNKEL (reference sequence). The CDR3 is CASSHGGHTEAFF. CDR3 nucleotide sequence: TGTGCCAGCAGCCACGGGGGCCACACTGAAGCTTTCTTT.

The sample holds many counts of this clonotype. The V and J genes are TRBV4-1 and TRBJ1-1; unclear D gene. Germline loops: CDR1 MGHRA, CDR2 YSYEKL. The CDR3 covers 14 residues. V was trimmed by 1 base and J by 4 bases, leaving 10 bases between them. The DNA of the CDR3 is TGCGCCAGCAGCCAAGGGGGATTGCGCACTGAAGCTTTCTTT. Protein product: CASSQGGLRTEAFF.

This clonotype showed up just a few times. The CDR3 DNA sequence: TGTGCCAGCAGTTTACGAGCGGGGGGGTTTAGGAGCACAGATACGCAGTATTTT. Encoded protein: CASSLRAGGFRSTDTQYF. The chain joins TRBV27 to TRBJ2-3; 10 bases agree with TRBD2. Looked up from germline, CDR1 is MNHEY and CDR2 is SMNVEV (reference sequence). The CDR3 has 18 amino acids. Trimming cost V 2 bases and J 0 bases; bases outside gene matches: 8.

This rearrangement joins TRBV3-1 to TRBJ1-2; tentative D call: TRBD1 (5 bases). V lost 1 base, J lost 8 bases, and 14 bases lay in between. The CDR3 has 14 amino acids. Germline V gives CDR1 LGHDT, CDR2 YNNKEL (reference sequence). The CDR3 loop reads CASSQARVRHGYTF. In nucleotides, the CDR3 is TGTGCCAGCAGCCAAGCCAGGGTGAGGCACGGCTACACCTTC. The full variable domain, completed using reference TRBV3-1 and TRBJ1-2, is DTAVSQTPKYLVTQMGNDKSIKCEQNLGHDTMYWYKQDSKKFLKIMFSYNNKELIINETVPNRFSPKSPDKAHLNLHINSLELGDSAVYFCASSQARVRHGYTFGSGTRLTVV.

The rearrangement joins TRBV12-3 or TRBV12-4 to TRBJ2-5, with D perhaps given as TRBD1 or TRBD2 (7 bases each). Trimming took off 7 bases at V and 6 bases at J, with 18 bases between the two ends. This CDR3 region has 14 residues. The CDR3, as DNA: TGTGCCAGCACCAGGGGGGGGGCAGGTCAGACCCAGTACTTC. Translating gives CASTRGGAGQTQYF.

CDR3 sequence: CASSGVSPGTEAFF. Written as DNA, the CDR3 is TGTGCCAGCAGTGGGGTCTCCCCGGGCACTGAAGCTTTCTTT. The chain is built from TRBV28 and TRBJ1-1; no definite D call. CDR3 length: 14 amino acids. V gave up 5 bases and J gave up 4 bases, with 14 bases separating them. CDR1 and CDR2 from the germline V gene are MDHEN and SYDVKM.

This clonotype turned up a few times. The V and J genes are TRBV5-1 and TRBJ1-4; TRBD1 aligns across 7 bases. The CDR3 consists of 15 residues. Trimming removed 5 bases from V and 2 bases from J; junction bases left unmatched: 6. CDR1 and CDR2 (germline): SGHRS, YFSETQ. As DNA, the CDR3 is TGCGCCAGCAGAATCACAGGGGTCACTAATGAAAAACTGTTTTTT. Protein: CASRITGVTNEKLFF.

This clonotype was observed a handful of times. V usage is TRBV15 and J usage is TRBJ2-2, with D perhaps TRBD1 or TRBD2 (5 bases each). Trimming took off 0 bases at V and 3 bases at J, with 11 bases between the two ends. CDR1 is LNHNV, CDR2 YYDKDF, per germline (reference sequence). The CDR3 loop spans 16 amino acids. CDR3 bases: TGTGCCACCAGCAGAGACGAGATGGGGGACACCGGGGAGCTGTTTTTT. Protein product: CATSRDEMGDTGELFF.

This rearrangement joins TRBV3-1 to TRBJ2-1; 12 positions agree with TRBD2. Germline CDR1 and CDR2: LGHDT and YNNKEL (reference sequence). The trim removed 0 bases at V and 8 bases at J, leaving 8 bases unmatched. The CDR3 spans 17 residues. Here the CDR3 reads CASSQEHLAGGQDEQFF. In DNA, the CDR3 is TGTGCCAGCAGCCAAGAACACCTAGCGGGGGGGCAGGATGAGCAGTTCTTC.

This clonotype was seen a few times. The V call is TRBV3-1, the J call TRBJ1-1; 7 bases agree with TRBD1. Germline CDR1 and CDR2: LGHDT and YNNKEL (reference sequence). V lost 4 bases to trimming and J lost 0 bases; unmatched junction nucleotides: 11. The CDR3 is 17 residues long. CDR3: CASSPRWPGGMNTEAFF. CDR3 nucleotide sequence: TGTGCCAGCAGCCCCCGGTGGCCAGGGGGAATGAACACTGAAGCTTTCTTT.

The J gene is TRBJ1-2, the V gene TRBV5-1; no definite D call. The CDR3 runs 14 residues. V lost 0 bases and J lost 3, with 9 bases in between. Germline V lookup: CDR1 SGHRS, CDR2 YFSETQ. In nucleotides, the CDR3 is TGCGCCAGCAGCTTGGACGGGAGTGACTATGGCTACACCTTC. It translates to CASSLDGSDYGYTF.

V is TRBV5-1 and J is TRBJ2-7; D possibly corresponds to TRBD1 (5 bases). Germline loops: CDR1 SGHRS, CDR2 YFSETQ. Trimming shortened V by 1 base and J by 2 bases, and 13 bases separated the two germline ends. CDR3 length equals 15 residues. CDR3 in amino acids: CASSLQGALAYEQYF. CDR3 DNA sequence: TGCGCCAGCAGCTTGCAGGGTGCACTGGCCTACGAGCAGTACTTC.

The chain couples TRBV28 to TRBJ2-7, with D maybe TRBD1 (5 bases). This CDR3 spans 18 amino acids. The V end lost 5 bases, the J end lost 6 bases, and 29 bases lay between the germline ends. Looked up from germline, CDR1 is MDHEN and CDR2 is SYDVKM. In DNA, the CDR3 is TGTGCCAGCAGTATGAGCTCCTGGGGCTTGGATGGGTGGGGCGAGCAGTACTTC. As protein: CASSMSSWGLDGWGEQYF.

The chain carries TRBV6-1 and TRBJ1-5; the match to TRBD1 covers 8 bases. The CDR3 contains 14 residues. The germline gives CDR1 MNHNS, CDR2 SASEGT. CDR3 DNA sequence: TGTGGAGTGGACAGGGCACTTAGCAATCAGCCCCAGCATTTT. The encoded protein is CGVDRALSNQPQHF.

The rearrangement links TRBV2 to TRBJ2-7, with D hard to call. Trimming left V 3 bases short and J 0 bases short, with 12 bases between. This CDR3 has 15 amino acids. In germline, CDR1 is SNHLY, CDR2 FYNNEI. CDR3 DNA: TGTGCCAGCAGTGACGTACGCGGCAGCTCCTACGAGCAGTACTTC. This gives the protein CASSDVRGSSYEQYF.

This clonotype was seen just once. J is TRBJ1-2 and V is TRBV5-1; D remains ambiguous. Trimming pared 4 bases from V and 2 bases from J, leaving 15 bases between. CDR3 length: 15 amino acids. CDR1 is SGHRS, CDR2 YFSETQ, per germline. As DNA, the CDR3 is TGCGCCAGCAGCCCCCTCGGCCAGCCCAACTATGGCTACACCTTC. Translated: CASSPLGQPNYGYTF.

There are a few counts of this clonotype. This rearrangement joins TRBV11-3 to TRBJ2-2; the D is unclear. CDR3 size: 13 residues. Per germline, CDR1 SGHNT and CDR2 YENEEA. V lost 1 base to trimming and J lost 6 bases, with 6 bases between them. CDR3 in DNA: TGTGCCAGCAGCTTAGGGTTCGCCGGGGAGCTGTTTTTT. Translation gives CASSLGFAGELFF.

This clonotype was counted only a few times. J is TRBJ2-1 and V is TRBV7-2; TRBD2 might be the D (5 bases). Germline CDR1 SGHTA, CDR2 FQGNSA. The CDR3 has 13 amino acids. Trimming took off 1 base at V and 14 bases at J, with 15 bases between the two ends. The CDR3 region is CASSLETGVGEFF. In nucleotides, the CDR3 is TGTGCCAGCAGCTTAGAGACCGGGGTTGGTGAGTTCTTC.

The rearrangement uses TRBV4-3 and TRBJ1-2, with D maybe TRBD1 (6 bases). This CDR3 is built from 14 residues. Germline V gene sequence: CDR1 LGHNA, CDR2 YSLEER. Trimming removed 0 bases from V and 9 bases from J, with 14 bases in between. The CDR3 bases are TGCGCCAGCAGCCAAGAAACCAGGGGCAGGAGCTACACCTTC. This sequence encodes CASSQETRGRSYTF.

This clonotype was detected only a few times. The chain is built from TRBV20-1 and TRBJ2-3, with TRBD2 as a possible D gene (5 bases). CDR1 and CDR2 from the germline V gene are DFQATT and SNEGSKA (reference sequence). The ends were cut back, 3 bases at V and 3 bases at J, with 10 bases in the middle. This CDR3 has 13 residues. In DNA form, the CDR3 reads TGCAGTGCTAGGGACGGGGTAACAGATACGCAGTATTTT. Residues: CSARDGVTDTQYF.

The genes are TRBV12-3 or TRBV12-4 and TRBJ2-3, with D unresolved. The CDR3 covers 13 residues. Trimming pared 3 bases from V and 2 bases from J, leaving 6 bases between. The CDR3 coding sequence is TGTGCCAGCAGTTTGCGTCTCACAGATACGCAGTATTTT. Translated, it gives CASSLRLTDTQYF.

The chain combines TRBV11-2 with TRBJ2-1, with no clear D. The V gene lost 4 bases and the J gene lost 2 bases, with 12 bases spanning the gap. There are 15 residues in the CDR3. In germline, CDR1 is SGHAT, CDR2 FQNNGV. CDR3 region: CASSYQSSTYNEQFF. The DNA for the CDR3 is TGTGCCAGCAGCTACCAGAGTTCCACCTACAATGAGCAGTTCTTC.